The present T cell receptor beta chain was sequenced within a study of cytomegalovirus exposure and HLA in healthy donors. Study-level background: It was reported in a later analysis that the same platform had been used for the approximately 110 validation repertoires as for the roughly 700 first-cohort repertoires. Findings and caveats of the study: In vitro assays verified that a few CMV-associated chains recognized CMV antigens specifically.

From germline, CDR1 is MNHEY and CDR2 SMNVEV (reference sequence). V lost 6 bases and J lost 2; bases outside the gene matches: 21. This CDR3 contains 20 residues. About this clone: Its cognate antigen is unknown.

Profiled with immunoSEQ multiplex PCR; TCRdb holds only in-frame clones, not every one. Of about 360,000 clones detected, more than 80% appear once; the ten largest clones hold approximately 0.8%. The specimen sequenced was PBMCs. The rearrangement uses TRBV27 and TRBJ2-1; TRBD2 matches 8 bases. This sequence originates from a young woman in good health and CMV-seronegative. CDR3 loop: CASSPEPRLAGRDTYNEQFF. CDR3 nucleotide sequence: TGTGCCAGCAGCCCCGAGCCCCGGCTAGCGGGTCGAGACACCTACAATGAGCAGTTCTTC.